This T cell receptor (beta chain) was identified in a study of post-analysis software for immune sequencing data (dated by TCRdb to about 2015). Background on the whole study: Disease courses on record covered relapsing-remitting, secondary progressive and progressive-relapsing multiple sclerosis, though some patients had no subtype annotation. The patient repertoires were compared against approximately ten previously published healthy control repertoires obtained from donors aged roughly 6 to 25 years. A subset of samples was prepared in parallel using single-end sample barcoding, then pooled and co-amplified after Illumina adapter ligation. General conclusions and limits of the study: The control group was slightly older than the multiple sclerosis patient group. Significantly higher frequencies in patients than in controls were found for roughly 5 TRBV segments, including TRBV5-6, TRBV5-1 and TRBV20-1. Direct clustering with F measure showed strong co-clustering of samples prepared in the same batch, prompting a batch-effect correction. Compared with controls, multiple sclerosis patients had significantly lower normalized Chao1 diversity, a finding suggesting substantial peripheral T-cell clonal expansion.

Measured from the cysteine to the phenylalanine, the CDR3 is 16 residues long. Left in the record is the CDR3 DNA by itself, 48 bases read in frame from the first base. The V end gives up 7 bases and the J end 1 base, leaving 12 bases in the junction not matched to a gene. The germline V gene encodes CDR1 MNHEY and CDR2 SVGAGI. Receptor amplification or capture employed PCR. Sequenced using an Illumina HiSeq 2500. To reduce PCR and sequencing biases, unique molecular identifiers were built into the TCR beta cDNA libraries. About 0.5 million cDNA molecules were obtained for every 1 to 10 million input T cells, so each molecule roughly corresponded to one T cell. The patient libraries were prepared and sequenced using the same protocol as the earlier healthy control dataset. Within a given batch, samples were prepared together, multiplexed and sequenced on the same HiSeq lane. The original pipeline was this. MIGEC handled the raw barcoded reads, throwing out single-read molecular identifier groups before consensus assembly and CDR3 extraction. VDJtools was used for post-analysis of the clonotype tables, with diversity normalized by down-sampling every dataset to the smallest sample size. Repertoire overlap clustering matched CDR3 amino acid but not nucleotide sequences to correct batch-related cross-sample contamination. TCRdb trimmed public reads at Q25 via fastp, called clones via MiXCR and kept in-frame beta chains. CDR3 protein sequences are deduplicated, and each keeps its most common genes and DNA. The V and J calls and clone size are TCRdb's, not the authors'. This sample comprises roughly 400,000 distinct CDR3 sequences, 30% to 45% of them detected only once. Clones ranked in the top ten supply around 8% of the sample.

This clonotype was detected only a few times. There is no known antigen for this receptor. Per-base quality was not reported, and no clone a single base away is much larger than it. To demonstrate the VDJtools post-analysis software, TCR beta repertoires were profiled from the peripheral blood of over ten young patients with multiple sclerosis. The multiple sclerosis patients were children and adolescents between roughly 6 and 17 years of age. Recombination linked TRBV6-5 to TRBJ1-2, with 7 bases matching TRBD1. The sequenced material came from blood. This receptor was obtained from a girl aged 2-15 years with multiple sclerosis. The CDR3 here reads CASKRDSEYLNYGYTF. The base sequence is TGTGCCAGCAAGAGGGACAGCGAATATCTTAACTATGGCTACACCTTC.